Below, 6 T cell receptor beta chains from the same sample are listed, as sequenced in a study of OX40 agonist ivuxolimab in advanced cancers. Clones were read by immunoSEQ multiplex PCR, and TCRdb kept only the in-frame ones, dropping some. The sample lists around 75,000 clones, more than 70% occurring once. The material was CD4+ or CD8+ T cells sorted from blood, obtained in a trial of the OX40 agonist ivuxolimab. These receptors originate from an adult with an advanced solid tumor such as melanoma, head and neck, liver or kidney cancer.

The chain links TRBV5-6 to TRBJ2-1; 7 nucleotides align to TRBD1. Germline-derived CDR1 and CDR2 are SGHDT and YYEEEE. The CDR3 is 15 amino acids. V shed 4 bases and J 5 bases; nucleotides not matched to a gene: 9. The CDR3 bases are TGTGCCAGCAGCCTAACAGGGGTGGCAAACAATGAGCAGTTCTTC. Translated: CASSLTGVANNEQFF.

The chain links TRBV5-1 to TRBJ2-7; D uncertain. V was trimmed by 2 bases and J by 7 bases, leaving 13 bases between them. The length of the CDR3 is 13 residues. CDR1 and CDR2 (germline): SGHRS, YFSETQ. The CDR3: CASSFSGPGEQYF. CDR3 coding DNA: TGCGCCAGCAGCTTTTCGGGTCCCGGGGAGCAGTACTTC.

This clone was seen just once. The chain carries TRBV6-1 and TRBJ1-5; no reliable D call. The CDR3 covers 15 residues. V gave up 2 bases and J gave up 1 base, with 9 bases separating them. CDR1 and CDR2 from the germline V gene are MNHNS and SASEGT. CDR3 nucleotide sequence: TGTGCCAGCAGTGAAAACGGGTTCAGCAATCAGCCCCAGCATTTT. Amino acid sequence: CASSENGFSNQPQHF.

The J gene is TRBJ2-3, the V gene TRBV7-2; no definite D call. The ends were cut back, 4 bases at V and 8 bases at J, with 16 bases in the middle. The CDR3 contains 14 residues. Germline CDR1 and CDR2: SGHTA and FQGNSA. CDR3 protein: CASSSTSTPGTQYF. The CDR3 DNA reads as TGTGCCAGCAGCTCGACCTCTACGCCGGGTACGCAGTATTTT.

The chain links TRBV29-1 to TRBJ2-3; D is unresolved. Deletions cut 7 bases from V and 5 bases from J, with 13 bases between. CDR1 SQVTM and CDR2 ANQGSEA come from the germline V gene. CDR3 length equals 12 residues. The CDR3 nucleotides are TGCAGCGCCGGCCACCTGGGAGATACGCAGTATTTT. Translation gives CSAGHLGDTQYF.

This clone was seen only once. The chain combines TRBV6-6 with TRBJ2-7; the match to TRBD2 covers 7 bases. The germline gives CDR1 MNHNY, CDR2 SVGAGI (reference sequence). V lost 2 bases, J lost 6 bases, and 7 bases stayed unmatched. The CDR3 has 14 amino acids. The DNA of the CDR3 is TGTGCCAGCAGTTACGGGAGGGAAGGTGGCGAGCAGTACTTC. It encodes CASSYGREGGEQYF.